This T cell receptor beta chain was identified in a study of shared clonotypes between healthy human individuals. CD45RO-negative cells were positively selected for CCR7, leaving out terminally differentiated effector memory CD45RA+ cells. About this clone itself: What it binds is unknown.

Some clones are missing from TCRdb's copy, which holds only in-frame ones; the method was immunoSEQ multiplex PCR. Found here are about 800,000 clones, approximately 97% of them singletons; the top ten hold approximately 0.2%. Regarding the study as a whole: In general, naive subsets displayed greater estimated richness than memory subsets did. Apart from blood, nothing was sampled; tissue repertoires likely differ.

The clonotype comes from a man aged 25 to 45 in good health. Sequenced sample: naive CD8+ T cells sorted from blood.

CDR3 sequence: CASSQEVRSWEAFF. CDR3 sequence (DNA): TGTGCCAGCAGCCAAGAAGTCAGATCCTGGGAAGCTTTCTTT. This rearrangement joins TRBV14 to TRBJ1-1; no clear D gene. CDR1 is SGHDN, CDR2 FVKESK, per germline. Trimming left V 0 bases short and J 8 bases short, with 13 bases between. The CDR3 is made up of 14 amino acids.